The 20 T cell receptor beta chains in this list originate from one sample, sequenced in a study of vaccination effects on CD4 cells after COVID-19. Method: immunoSEQ multiplex PCR; TCRdb's copy keeps in-frame clones and lacks some. The repertoire holds about 61,000 clones, with roughly 79% as singletons. Viral peptide pools were used in the ViraFEST assay to expand antigen-specific CD4+ T cells, and sequencing came afterward. Isolating CD4+ T cells followed about 11 days of culture. Their antigens remain unidentified. This sample comprised CD4+ T cells from PBMCs cultured with HCoV-229E spike peptides, obtained before COVID-19 vaccination. The receptors come from a human donor who received a COVID-19 vaccine.

This chain links TRBV6-5 with TRBJ2-3; tentatively, D is TRBD2 (6 bases). CDR1 and CDR2 (germline): MNHEY, SVGAGI. The CDR3 has 14 amino acids. Trimming shortened V by 6 bases and J by 7 bases, and 17 bases separated the two germline ends. In nucleotides, the CDR3 is TGTGCCAGCAGCGTAGCGGTTACGATCAATACGCAGTATTTT. It translates to CASSVAVTINTQYF.

The chain carries TRBV5-4 and TRBJ2-5, with D possibly TRBD1 on 7 matching bases. Trimming left V 4 bases short and J 4 bases short, with 14 bases between. CDR3 length equals 14 residues. Germline V gives CDR1 SGHNT, CDR2 YYREEE (reference sequence). The chain's CDR3 is CASSKAGGGETQYF. The CDR3, as DNA: TGTGCCAGCAGCAAAGCAGGGGGAGGAGAGACCCAGTACTTC.

This rearrangement joins TRBV6-5 to TRBJ1-1; 8 bases fit TRBD1. Losses at the gene ends were 8 bases for V and 6 bases for J; bases not matched to a gene: 8. The CDR3 consists of 13 residues. The V gene's germline CDR1 is MNHEY and CDR2 SVGAGI. The CDR3 region is CASVGQGTAEAFF. The CDR3 region has the DNA TGTGCCAGCGTCGGACAGGGAACCGCTGAAGCTTTCTTT.

This sequence joins TRBV30 and TRBJ2-5; D not resolved. The CDR3 is 13 amino acids. Germline V CDR1 and CDR2: GTSNPN, SVGIG (reference sequence). Trimming pared 0 bases from V and 5 bases from J, leaving 10 bases between. CDR3 in DNA: TGTGCCTGGAGTGTAGGGCTGAAGGAGACCCAGTACTTC. Translated, it gives CAWSVGLKETQYF.

The rearrangement links TRBV19 to TRBJ1-5, with 11 bases lining up with TRBD1. This CDR3 is built from 17 residues. The germline V gene encodes CDR1 LNHDA and CDR2 SQIVND (reference sequence). The trim removed 10 bases at V and 5 bases at J, leaving 16 bases unmatched. The CDR3 sequence is CATKGTGGNMWDQPQHF. The CDR3 DNA sequence: TGTGCCACCAAGGGGACAGGGGGAAACATGTGGGATCAGCCCCAGCATTTT.

The chain employs TRBV10-3 and TRBJ2-1; no clear D. This CDR3 is 12 amino acids long. V lost 2 bases and J lost 10, with 9 bases in between. Germline V gene lookup returns CDR1 ENHRY and CDR2 SYGVKD. The CDR3 DNA is TGTGCCATCAGTGAGCCGAGCAGGGAGCAGTTCTTC. It encodes CAISEPSREQFF.

J is TRBJ2-3 and V is TRBV5-8; a possible D gene is TRBD1 (6 bases). V lost 1 base and J 4 bases, leaving 13 bases between the germline ends. CDR1 and CDR2 from the germline V gene are SGHTS and YDEGEE. This CDR3 spans 15 amino acids. DNA of the CDR3: TGTGCCAGCAGCTTGTATCAGGGGATTGCAGATACGCAGTATTTT. This gives the protein CASSLYQGIADTQYF.

V gene TRBV12-5 combines with J gene TRBJ2-5, with a tentative D call TRBD2 (6 bases). Germline V gene sequence: CDR1 LGHNT, CDR2 FRNRAP. The CDR3 totals 14 residues. V was pared by 1 base and J by 5 bases, with 11 bases between. CDR3 bases: TGTGCTAGTGGTTTGGGGAGCCGGGAGGAGACCCAGTACTTC. As protein: CASGLGSREETQYF.

The chain employs TRBV30 and TRBJ2-3; TRBD2 matches at 8 bases. The length of the CDR3 is 14 residues. J gave up 4 bases and V 1 base, and 4 bases lay outside the gene matches. CDR1 and CDR2 (germline): GTSNPN, SVGIG (reference sequence). This CDR3 is CAWSGSGDSDTQYF. The DNA of the CDR3 is TGTGCCTGGAGTGGTAGCGGGGATTCAGATACGCAGTATTTT.

V gene TRBV7-9 combines with J gene TRBJ2-3, with D unclear. This CDR3 has 12 residues. CDR1 is SEHNR, CDR2 FQNEAQ, per germline (reference sequence). The ends were cut back, 4 bases at V and 10 bases at J, with 12 bases in the middle. The CDR3 here is CASSSPTNAQYF. Written as DNA, the CDR3 is TGTGCCAGCAGCTCACCCACGAATGCGCAGTATTTT.

This clone has only a few counts. The chain joins TRBV7-9 to TRBJ2-7; D perhaps matches TRBD2 (6 bases). Germline CDR1 SEHNR, CDR2 FQNEAQ (reference sequence). The germline V and J ends were trimmed by 5 bases and 5 bases, with 10 bases remaining between them. The CDR3 is made up of 12 amino acids. CDR3 nucleotide sequence: TGTGCCAGCAGCCCCTCGGGAGACGAGCAGTACGTC. Protein sequence: CASSPSGDEQYV.

The rearrangement uses TRBV14 and TRBJ2-2, with TRBD2 as a possible D gene (6 bases). Germline V gene data show CDR1 as SGHDN and CDR2 as FVKESK. This CDR3 region has 13 residues. V was shortened by 4 bases and J by 7 bases, with 10 bases between the two germline ends. CDR3 in DNA: TGTGCCAGCAGCCGCCAGGGAGGCGGGGAGCTGTTTTTT. Protein product: CASSRQGGGELFF.

This clone was seen once. The rearrangement joins TRBV7-3 to TRBJ2-1, with 8 bases aligning to TRBD1. The CDR3 has 15 amino acids. Germline CDR1 reads SGHTA; CDR2 reads FQGTGA. J gave up 10 bases and V 4 bases, and 12 bases lay outside the gene matches. CDR3 DNA sequence: TGTGCCAGCAGCTCCTCCAGGACAGGGTCGGGGGAGCAGTTCTTC. It translates to CASSSSRTGSGEQFF. Complete variable domain (other parts from reference TRBV7-3 and TRBJ2-1): GAGVSQTPSNKVTEKGKYVELRCDPISGHTALYWYRQSLGQGPEFLIYFQGTGAADDSGLPNDRFFAVRPEGSVSTLKIQRTERGDSAVYLCASSSSRTGSGEQFFGPGTRLTVL.

CDR3 nucleotides: TGTGCCAGCGGTCCCTCCGAGGAGACCCAGTACTTC. Encoded protein: CASGPSEETQYF. J is TRBJ2-5 and V is TRBV2; no definite D call. V gave up 8 bases and J gave up 5 bases, with 12 bases separating them. The CDR3 contains 12 residues. The V gene's germline CDR1 is SNHLY and CDR2 FYNNEI.

Only a few counts were recorded for this clone. The chain joins TRBV2 to TRBJ1-5, with 7 nucleotides matching TRBD1. V lost 6 bases, J lost 8 bases, and 13 bases stayed unmatched. This CDR3 region has 15 residues. Germline V CDR1 and CDR2: SNHLY, FYNNEI. CDR3 residues: CASSLHALQGEPQHF. DNA for the CDR3: TGTGCCAGCAGCCTACACGCCCTGCAGGGGGAGCCCCAGCATTTT.

This chain links TRBV5-1 with TRBJ2-2, with D unclear. From germline, CDR1 is SGHRS and CDR2 YFSETQ. V lost 6 bases and J 3 bases, leaving 3 bases between the germline ends. The CDR3 runs 11 residues. The CDR3 loop is CASTDTGELFF. CDR3 nucleotide sequence: TGCGCCAGCACCGACACCGGGGAGCTGTTTTTT.

This sequence joins TRBV12-5 and TRBJ1-5; tentative D call: TRBD1 (5 bases). The CDR3 extends over 13 amino acids. The germline V gene has CDR1 LGHNT and CDR2 FRNRAP. With 6 bases removed from V and 7 bases from J, the gap between germline ends came to 13 bases. The chain's CDR3 is CASGEGTGQPQHF. DNA for the CDR3: TGTGCTAGTGGCGAAGGGACGGGACAGCCCCAGCATTTT. The full variable domain, with the rest looked up from reference TRBV12-5 and TRBJ1-5, is DARVTQTPRHKVTEMGQEVTMRCQPILGHNTVFWYRQTMMQGLELLAYFRNRAPLDDSGMPKDRFSAEMPDATLATLKIQPSEPRDSAVYFCASGEGTGQPQHFGDGTRLSIL.

The rearrangement links TRBV28 to TRBJ2-7, with D perhaps being TRBD1 or TRBD2 (5 bases each). V gave up 0 bases and J gave up 5 bases, with 5 bases separating them. This CDR3 has 12 amino acids. CDR1 MDHEN and CDR2 SYDVKM come from the germline V gene. The CDR3 loop is CASSLWGDEQYV. The CDR3 DNA reads as TGTGCCAGCAGTTTATGGGGGGACGAGCAGTACGTC.

The chain couples TRBV7-2 to TRBJ1-1, with 7 bases matching TRBD1. V gave up 1 base and J gave up 4 bases; unmatched junction bases: 6. The CDR3 runs 15 residues. Germline CDR1 reads SGHTA; CDR2 reads FQGNSA. Written as DNA, the CDR3 is TGTGCCAGCAGCTTAGTTACAGGGGTTGGCACTGAAGCTTTCTTT. Translating gives CASSLVTGVGTEAFF.

The chain joins TRBV5-4 to TRBJ2-1, with 11 bases identical to TRBD2. Germline CDR1 is SGHNT and CDR2 is YYREEE (reference sequence). CDR3 size: 16 residues. V trimming: 3 bases; J trimming: 8 bases; junction bases outside the gene matches: 10. CDR3 in amino acids: CASSSNSGGANHEQFF. The CDR3 DNA sequence: TGTGCCAGCAGCTCCAATAGCGGGGGGGCCAATCATGAGCAGTTCTTC.